The 10 T cell receptor beta chains presented below share a single source sample, sequenced in a study of blood T cell repertoires in COVID-19. Generated by immunoSEQ multiplex PCR, the TCRdb table keeps only in-frame clones and is missing some. Of tens of thousands of clones detected, about 88% appear once; the ten largest clones hold under 6%. The sequencing sample was made of peripheral blood. The receptors stem from a human donor in a cohort sampled during active COVID-19.

The chain employs TRBV30 and TRBJ1-4; tentatively, D is TRBD1 (6 bases). V lost 4 bases and J 7 bases, leaving 16 bases between the germline ends. This CDR3 has 14 amino acids. CDR1 is GTSNPN and CDR2 is SVGIG in the germline V gene (reference sequence). The CDR3: CAWTSQQGGEKLFF. The CDR3 DNA follows: TGTGCCTGGACCTCCCAACAGGGCGGTGAAAAACTGTTTTTT.

The genes are TRBV27 and TRBJ1-1, with TRBD1 matching 11 bases. The V segment lost 6 bases and the J segment 0 bases; nucleotides outside the gene matches: 18. Germline CDR1 and CDR2: MNHEY and SMNVEV (reference sequence). This CDR3 contains 20 residues. Here the CDR3 DNA reads TGTGCCAGCAGATCCCGGACAGGGGGCAGAGGTATGAATGTGAACACTGAAGCTTTCTTT. Translating it yields CASRSRTGGRGMNVNTEAFF.

The V gene is TRBV10-1, the J gene TRBJ2-3; D may be TRBD2 (6 bases). The V gene's germline CDR1 is WNHNN and CDR2 SYGVQD (reference sequence). This CDR3 contains 13 residues. The V end was cut by 6 bases, the J end by 9 bases, with 16 bases between. The CDR3 reads CASSGDSQGTQYF. CDR3 bases: TGCGCCAGCAGCGGGGACTCCCAGGGAACGCAGTATTTT.

The chain links TRBV7-2 to TRBJ2-7, with D possibly TRBD2 on 6 matching bases. The V gene's germline CDR1 is SGHTA and CDR2 FQGNSA. Trimming took 4 bases from V and 1 from J, leaving 8 bases between them. The CDR3 length is 13 residues. CDR3 region: CASSWRGSYEQYF. Here the CDR3 DNA reads TGTGCCAGCAGCTGGAGGGGTTCCTACGAGCAGTACTTC. Full variable domain (rest looked up from reference TRBV7-2 and TRBJ2-7): GAGVSQSPSNKVTEKGKDVELRCDPISGHTALYWYRQSLGQGLEFLIYFQGNSAPDKSGLPSDRFSAERTGGSVSTLTIQRTQQEDSAVYLCASSWRGSYEQYFGPGTRLTVT.

The J gene is TRBJ2-2, the V gene TRBV2; D is possibly TRBD2 (6 bases). The CDR3 has 14 residues. From germline, CDR1 is SNHLY and CDR2 FYNNEI. V shed 6 bases and J shed 0 bases, with 8 bases lying between them. CDR3 sequence reads: CASSRGTNTGELFF. The CDR3 nucleotides read TGTGCCAGCAGCCGCGGGACGAACACCGGGGAGCTGTTTTTT. Complete variable domain (other parts from reference TRBV2 and TRBJ2-2): EPEVTQTPSHQVTQMGQEVILRCVPISNHLYFYWYRQILGQKVEFLVSFYNNEISEKSEIFDDQFSVERPDGSNFTLKIRSTKLEDSAMYFCASSRGTNTGELFFGEGSRLTVL.

This rearrangement joins TRBV6-5 to TRBJ2-3; TRBD2 is a possible D gene (7 bases). Trimming pared 7 bases from V and 2 bases from J, leaving 16 bases between. The CDR3 has 15 amino acids. Germline CDR1 reads MNHEY; CDR2 reads SVGAGI. The CDR3 region is CASTSSGTITDTQYF. CDR3 sequence (DNA): TGTGCCAGCACCTCAAGCGGGACAATCACAGATACGCAGTATTTT.

The chain joins TRBV20-1 to TRBJ2-1; perhaps TRBD2 as D (5 bases). This CDR3 contains 9 residues. Germline CDR1 and CDR2: DFQATT and SNEGSKA (reference sequence). The CDR3 nucleotides are TGCCAGTGCGGGAATGAGCAGTTCTTC. Translation gives CQCGNEQFF.

This chain joins TRBV5-4 and TRBJ1-2; D is possibly TRBD1 (6 bases). This CDR3 is 14 amino acids long. The V and J ends lost 1 base and 4 bases respectively, with 11 bases between them. Germline CDR1 reads SGHNT; CDR2 reads YYREEE (reference sequence). The CDR3 reads CASSLPGAGYGYTF. The DNA of the CDR3 is TGTGCCAGCAGCTTGCCAGGGGCGGGCTATGGCTACACCTTC.

The chain uses TRBV3-1 (or the pseudogene TRBV3-2) and TRBJ2-3; D is perhaps TRBD1 (6 bases). Germline V CDR1 and CDR2: LGHDT, YNNKEL (reference sequence). The CDR3 extends over 15 amino acids. The ends were cut back, 3 bases at V and 2 bases at J, with 12 bases in the middle. CDR3 amino acids: CASSHSGQVTDTQYF. CDR3 in DNA: TGTGCCAGCAGCCACTCGGGACAAGTCACAGATACGCAGTATTTT.

The V gene is TRBV4-3, the J gene TRBJ2-3; tentatively, D is TRBD1 (5 bases). Germline assignment: CDR1 LGHNA and CDR2 YSLEER. CDR3 size: 17 residues. The V and J ends lost 0 bases and 2 bases respectively, with 15 bases between them. This chain's CDR3 is CASSQDLGPGPTDTQYF. CDR3 in DNA: TGCGCCAGCAGCCAAGATTTGGGGCCAGGACCCACAGATACGCAGTATTTT.